This T cell receptor (beta chain) was found in a study of T cells in Graves' hyperthyroidism and ophthalmopathy (dated by TCRdb to 2018 to 2020). Background on the whole study: Peripheral blood samples were taken at the time of initial diagnosis, prior to any treatment. The paper reports TCR Vbeta CDR3 sequencing of 135 peripheral blood samples: around 45 ophthalmopathy, under 80 hyperthyroidism and roughly 17 progressor patients. In addition, the study compared T-cell repertoires in thyroid tissue and in blood from about six Graves' hyperthyroidism patients. Following sampling, methimazole starting at 30 mg daily was given to hyperthyroidism patients, and high-dose intravenous methylprednisolone was given to ophthalmopathy patients. The 90 to 100 discovery patients were randomly divided into training and test sets at a 7:3 ratio. Prospective prediction of ophthalmopathy was tested in an independent validation cohort of fewer than 20 hyperthyroidism patients and 17 patients who later progressed to ophthalmopathy. To identify TCR V-J signatures that set the groups apart, the researchers used a discovery cohort of approximately 98 patients, made up of 40 to 45 with Graves' ophthalmopathy and about 60 with stable Graves' hyperthyroidism.

V is trimmed back by 3 bases and J by 8 bases, and the junction contains 5 bases that no gene match accounts for. There are 15 amino acids in the CDR3, from cysteine to phenylalanine inclusive. Of the read, only the CDR3 DNA is kept; its 45 bases are in frame from base 1. CDR1 and CDR2 are drawn from the germline V gene (reference sequence): LGHDT, YNNKEL. Study-level results and caveats: Sample size was not statistically predetermined, and blinding of investigators to group allocation was not performed. Most expanded thyroid clonotypes (frequency above 0.001) were also found in blood, which suggests that blood repertoires may mirror thyroid immune responses. A 13 V-J signature model separated ophthalmopathy from stable hyperthyroidism, with roughly 88% sensitivity and 81% to 82% specificity in cross-validation and 80%/75% in testing. During validation, the model predicted progression to ophthalmopathy a median of approximately 7 months ahead of onset, with approximately 71% sensitivity and 72% to 80% specificity.

Details on this clonotype: Which antigen it targets is not known. A clone one base away is much larger, so this may be a read error.

The TCR beta CDR3 regions were amplified from RNA transcripts. The first round of RT-PCR for the TCR CDR3 was performed with the HTBI primer set and the Qiagen OneStep RT-PCR kit. The libraries were constructed in a second round of multiplex PCR and then size-selected and purified. The libraries were sequenced on an Illumina HiSeq2000 using paired-end 100 bp reads. Per the original workflow: SOAPnuke was used to process the raw data, removing reads that contained adapters or uncalled bases, had a mean Phred below 15, or lacked an exact match to the constant primer or identifier. High-quality paired reads were merged with COPE v1.2.5, and unique nucleotide sequences were defined as clonotypes. MiTCR v1.1 was used to align the clonotypes against IMGT TRBV, TRBD and TRBJ reference segments. Analysis was restricted to V-J combinations with a frequency above 0.0001, which covered 99.2% of repertoires. A TCS score was defined as the ratio between F50 (clonal expansion) and ExV (chaos), using BLOSUM62-based TCRdist between CDR3 peptides within each V-J. Welch's t-statistics and random forest reduced just over 500 V-J features to 13, which were used in a naive Bayes classifier (R e1071). TCRdb cleaned the public reads at Q25 with fastp, built clones with MiXCR and kept in-frame beta chains. Rows with one shared CDR3 protein collapse into an entry with the most common genes and DNA. It is TCRdb's table, rather than the study itself, that gives the V and J calls and clone size. This sample holds 300,000 to 450,000 distinct CDR3 sequences; about 15% were observed only once. In total, the top ten clones hold approximately 11% of the sample.

Stable Graves' hyperthyroidism was defined as the absence of progression to ophthalmopathy over 18 months of follow-up. Hyperthyroidism patients were aged 18 to 65 years and newly diagnosed, with disease duration of less than 2 months. Exclusion was applied to patients with uncontrolled infections, other autoimmune diseases, pregnancy or lactation. Clinical symptoms, serum thyroxine and TRAb, thyroid ultrasound, and orbital computed tomography formed the basis for the diagnoses. PBMCs were separated from approximately 10 ml of fresh peripheral blood using Ficoll-Paque density gradient centrifugation. Total RNA was extracted using Trizol reagent, and RNA quality was assessed on an Agilent 2100 Bioanalyzer.

This receptor was obtained from a woman aged 55-70 years with Graves' hyperthyroidism. Material for sequencing was blood. The sequence links TRBV3-1 to TRBJ2-1, with 12 middle bases fitting TRBD2. The nucleotides are TGTGCCAGCAGCCAGACTAGCGGGAGTGGGGATGAGCAGTTCTTC. This encodes CASSQTSGSGDEQFF.